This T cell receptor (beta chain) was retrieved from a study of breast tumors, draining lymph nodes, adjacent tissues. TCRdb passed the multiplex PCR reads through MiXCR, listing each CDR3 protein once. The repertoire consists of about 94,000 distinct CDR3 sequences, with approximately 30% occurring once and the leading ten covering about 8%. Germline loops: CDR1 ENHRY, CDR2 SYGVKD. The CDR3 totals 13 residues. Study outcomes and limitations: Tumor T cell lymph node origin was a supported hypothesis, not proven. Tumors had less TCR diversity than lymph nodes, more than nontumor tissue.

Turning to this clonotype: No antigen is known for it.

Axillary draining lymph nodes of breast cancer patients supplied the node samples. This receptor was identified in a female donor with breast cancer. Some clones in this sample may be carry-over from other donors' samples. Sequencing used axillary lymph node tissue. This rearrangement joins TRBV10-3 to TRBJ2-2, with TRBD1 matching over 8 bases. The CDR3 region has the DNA TGTGCACAACAGGGGGAAGGTGGCGGGGAGCTGTTTTTT. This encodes CAQQGEGGGELFF.